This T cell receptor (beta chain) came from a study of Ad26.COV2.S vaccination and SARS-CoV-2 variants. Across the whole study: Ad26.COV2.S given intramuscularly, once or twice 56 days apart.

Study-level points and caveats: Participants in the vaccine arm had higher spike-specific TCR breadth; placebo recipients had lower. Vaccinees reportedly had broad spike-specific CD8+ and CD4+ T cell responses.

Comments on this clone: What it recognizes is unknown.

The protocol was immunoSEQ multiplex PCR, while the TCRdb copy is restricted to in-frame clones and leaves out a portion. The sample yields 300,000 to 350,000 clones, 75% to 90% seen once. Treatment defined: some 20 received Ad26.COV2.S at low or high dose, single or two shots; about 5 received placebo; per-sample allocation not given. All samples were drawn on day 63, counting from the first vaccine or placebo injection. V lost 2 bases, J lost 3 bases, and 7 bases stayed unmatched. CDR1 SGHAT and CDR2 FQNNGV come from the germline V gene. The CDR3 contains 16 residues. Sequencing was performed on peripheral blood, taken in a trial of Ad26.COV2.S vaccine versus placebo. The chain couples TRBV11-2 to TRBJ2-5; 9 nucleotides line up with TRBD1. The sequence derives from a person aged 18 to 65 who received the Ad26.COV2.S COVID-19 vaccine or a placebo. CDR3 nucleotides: TGTGCCAGCAGCTTATTTCACAGGGGGCTTGAAGAGACCCAGTACTTC. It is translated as CASSLFHRGLEETQYF. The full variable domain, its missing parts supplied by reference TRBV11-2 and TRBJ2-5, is EAGVAQSPRYKIIEKRQSVAFWCNPISGHATLYWYQQILGQGPKLLIQFQNNGVVDDSQLPKDRFSAERLKGVDSTLKIQPAKLEDSAVYLCASSLFHRGLEETQYFGPGTRLLVL.